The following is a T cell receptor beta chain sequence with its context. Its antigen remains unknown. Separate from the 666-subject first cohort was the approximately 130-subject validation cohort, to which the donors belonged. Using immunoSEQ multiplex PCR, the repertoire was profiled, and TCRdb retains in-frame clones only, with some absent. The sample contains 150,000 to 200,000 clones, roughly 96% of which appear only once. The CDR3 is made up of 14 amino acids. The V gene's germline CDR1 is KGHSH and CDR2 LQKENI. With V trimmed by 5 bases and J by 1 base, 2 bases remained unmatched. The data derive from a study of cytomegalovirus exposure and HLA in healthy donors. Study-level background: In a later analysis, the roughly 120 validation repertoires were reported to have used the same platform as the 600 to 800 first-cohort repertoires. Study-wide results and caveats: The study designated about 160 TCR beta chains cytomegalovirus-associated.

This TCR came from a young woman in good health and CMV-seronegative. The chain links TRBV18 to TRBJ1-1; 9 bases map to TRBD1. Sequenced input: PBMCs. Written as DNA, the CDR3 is TGTGCCAGCTCAGCGGGACAGGGGAACACTGAAGCTTTCTTT. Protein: CASSAGQGNTEAFF.